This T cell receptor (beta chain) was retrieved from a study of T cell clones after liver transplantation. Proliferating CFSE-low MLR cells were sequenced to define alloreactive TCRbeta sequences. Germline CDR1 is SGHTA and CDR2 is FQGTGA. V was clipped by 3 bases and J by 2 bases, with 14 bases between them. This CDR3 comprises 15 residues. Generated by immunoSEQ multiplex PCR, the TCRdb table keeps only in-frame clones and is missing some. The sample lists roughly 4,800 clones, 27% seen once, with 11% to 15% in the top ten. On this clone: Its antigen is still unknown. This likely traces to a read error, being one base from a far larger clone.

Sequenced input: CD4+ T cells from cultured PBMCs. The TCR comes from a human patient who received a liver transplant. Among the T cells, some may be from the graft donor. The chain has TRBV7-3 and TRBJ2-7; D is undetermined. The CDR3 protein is CASSFRTRRTYEQYF. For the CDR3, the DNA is TGTGCCAGCAGCTTTCGGACGCGAAGGACCTACGAGCAGTACTTC. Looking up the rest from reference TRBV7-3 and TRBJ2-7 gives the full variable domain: GAGVSQTPSNKVTEKGKYVELRCDPISGHTALYWYRQSLGQGPEFLIYFQGTGAADDSGLPNDRFFAVRPEGSVSTLKIQRTERGDSAVYLCASSFRTRRTYEQYFGPGTRLTVT.